These T cell receptor beta chains were read from a single sample in a study of T cell repertoires and HLA-DP antigens. The table came from immunoSEQ multiplex PCR; TCRdb's copy has only in-frame clones and leaves some out. The profile shows 90,000 to 130,000 clones, 80% to 95% of them singletons. For these receptors, no antigen is known. Sequenced material: CD4+ T cells from PBMCs. These receptor sequences come from a woman aged 18-29 years in good health and CMV-seronegative. CDR3s include the opening cysteine and the closing phenylalanine or tryptophan. A D gene is named only where the DNA matches it firmly. Size is omitted from some rows. Given values are once, few, many or a class for expanded clones.

DNA,CDR3,V,size,D,J
TGCAGCGTTGCCGGGACAGCGCTCACAGATACGCAGTATTTT,CSVAGTALTDTQYF,TRBV29-1,NA,TRBD1,TRBJ2-3
TGTGCCAGCATTTCAGGCCGGGCGGGGGCCAACGTCCTGACTTTC,CASISGRAGANVLTF,TRBV2,once,NA,TRBJ2-6
TGTGCCAGCAGCACACAGGGGTTACCCTACAATGAGCAGTTCTTC,CASSTQGLPYNEQFF,TRBV2,NA,TRBD1,TRBJ2-1
TGTGCCAGCAGTTCCCCAGGGGTTAGCAATCAGCCCCAGCATTTT,CASSSPGVSNQPQHF,TRBV28,NA,NA,TRBJ1-5
TGTGCCAGCAGCGGGAGCGGGAGAGGCTACGAGCAGTACTTC,CASSGSGRGYEQYF,TRBV7-9,NA,TRBD2,TRBJ2-7
TGTGCCAGCAGCTTAGAGGGTCAGTACAATGAGCAGTTCTTC,CASSLEGQYNEQFF,TRBV7-2,NA,NA,TRBJ2-1
TGTGCCAGCAGCTCAGGGGGGACTGAAGCTTTCTTT,CASSSGGTEAFF,TRBV5-6,NA,TRBD1,TRBJ1-1
TGTGCCAGCAGCTTAAATCCAGGGGCCTTCTCTGGGGCCAACGTCCTGACTTTC,CASSLNPGAFSGANVLTF,TRBV7-2,NA,NA,TRBJ2-6
TGTGCCAGCAGTTTACGCGGGAGCACAGATACGCAGTATTTT,CASSLRGSTDTQYF,TRBV28,NA,NA,TRBJ2-3
TGCAGCGTTGAAGCTGGCTACACCTTC,CSVEAGYTF,TRBV29-1,NA,NA,TRBJ1-2
TGCGCCAGCAGCCAAGACTCCTGGGGCTACACCTTC,CASSQDSWGYTF,TRBV4-1,few,NA,TRBJ1-2
TGTGCCAGCAGTTCGGGACAGGTCTATGGCTACACCTTC,CASSSGQVYGYTF,TRBV28,NA,TRBD1,TRBJ1-2
TGCGCCAGCAGCATTCGGACAGGGGGAGGTGAGACCCAGTACTTC,CASSIRTGGGETQYF,TRBV4-1,NA,TRBD1,TRBJ2-5
TGTGCCAGCAATTCTCACAGCAACAATGAGCAGTTCTTC,CASNSHSNNEQFF,TRBV6-5,NA,NA,TRBJ2-1
TGTGCCAGCAGTTACCCAATGGGACAGGGGAACACTGAAGCTTTCTTT,CASSYPMGQGNTEAFF,TRBV6-6,few,TRBD1,TRBJ1-1
TGTGCCAGCAGTTTATCCAGGGGATTCTACGAGCAGTACTTC,CASSLSRGFYEQYF,TRBV27,NA,NA,TRBJ2-7
TGTGCCAGCAGTCCCACTAGCGGGAGGAGAAACGAGCAGTACTTC,CASSPTSGRRNEQYF,TRBV6-6,NA,TRBD2,TRBJ2-7
TGTGCCAGCTCCCGGTTGTCGCGTTCTTACAATGAGCAGTTCTTC,CASSRLSRSYNEQFF,TRBV11-2,NA,NA,TRBJ2-1
TGTGCCTGGACTAGCGGAATATACAATGAGCAGTTCTTC,CAWTSGIYNEQFF,TRBV30,NA,TRBD2,TRBJ2-1
TGTGCCAGCAGTACCGACGGGACCAACTATGGCTACACCTTC,CASSTDGTNYGYTF,TRBV6-6,NA,NA,TRBJ1-2
TGTGCCAGCTCACCATCTAGGAGCGGGGCCGGCAATGAGCAGTTCTTC,CASSPSRSGAGNEQFF,TRBV18,NA,TRBD2,TRBJ2-1
TGTGCCAGCAGCTTAACCGCCTACGAGCAGTACTTC,CASSLTAYEQYF,TRBV11-2,NA,NA,TRBJ2-7
TGTGCCAGCAAGATTGTAGGGGGCTCCGACGAGCAGTACTTC,CASKIVGGSDEQYF,TRBV2,NA,TRBD1,TRBJ2-7
TGTGCCAGCAATCAACTACAGGGCACCGGGGAGCTGTTTTTT,CASNQLQGTGELFF,TRBV2,NA,NA,TRBJ2-2
TGTGCCAGCTCACTCAACAGGGAGGATACGCAGTATTTT,CASSLNREDTQYF,TRBV18,NA,NA,TRBJ2-3
TGTGCCAGCAGCCCCGACAGGGCCTACACTGAAGCTTTCTTT,CASSPDRAYTEAFF,TRBV7-6,once,TRBD1,TRBJ1-1
TGTGCCAGCAGCTTTGGGACCGGGGAGCTGTTTTTT,CASSFGTGELFF,TRBV7-8,NA,NA,TRBJ2-2
TGTGCCAGCTCACCACCTTCAGGGGGCTTAGCGTCTGGGGCCAACGTCCTGACTTTC,CASSPPSGGLASGANVLTF,TRBV18,NA,TRBD1,TRBJ2-6